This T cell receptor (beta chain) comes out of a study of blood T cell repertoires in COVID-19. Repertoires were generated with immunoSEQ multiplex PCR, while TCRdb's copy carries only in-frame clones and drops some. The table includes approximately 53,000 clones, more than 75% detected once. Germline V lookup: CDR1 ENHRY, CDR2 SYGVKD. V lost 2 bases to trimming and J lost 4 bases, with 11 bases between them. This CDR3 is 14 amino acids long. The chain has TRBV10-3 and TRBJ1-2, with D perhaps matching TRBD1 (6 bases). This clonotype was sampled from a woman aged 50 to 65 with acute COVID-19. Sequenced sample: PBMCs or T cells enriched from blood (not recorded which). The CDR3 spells CAISEDTGSYGYTF. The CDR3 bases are TGTGCCATCAGTGAGGACACAGGGTCCTATGGCTACACCTTC.